These 27 T cell receptor beta chains came from one sample sequenced in a study of T-cell reconstitution after alpha-beta-depleted transplantation in children. Preparation of the TCRbeta library involved a method that used unique molecular identifiers. TCRdb independently ran MiXCR on the PCR reads; one entry per CDR3 protein. This sample has approximately 420,000 distinct CDR3 sequences, with roughly 10% found just once. The sequenced sample was PBMCs from the stem cell graft donor, obtained from the stem cell graft. The source of these receptors is a human donor who donated a stem cell graft to a child with acute myeloid leukemia.

This sequence joins TRBV10-3 and TRBJ2-7; D perhaps matches TRBD1 (6 bases). Germline V lookup: CDR1 ENHRY, CDR2 SYGVKD. Trimming shortened V by 3 bases and J by 3 bases, and 15 bases separated the two germline ends. The CDR3 loop spans 15 amino acids. CDR3 sequence (DNA): TGTGCCATCAGTGACGAAGGCGGACAGAGCTACGAGCAGTACTTC. Translation: CAISDEGGQSYEQYF.

This clonotype came up a few times. The chain couples TRBV5-1 to TRBJ2-5; tentatively, D is TRBD2 (5 bases). Trimming removed 3 bases at V and 2 bases at J, with 11 bases between. Germline CDR1 is SGHRS and CDR2 is YFSETQ. This CDR3 spans 14 amino acids. The CDR3 sequence is CASSSLLAQETQYF. CDR3 DNA: TGCGCCAGCAGCTCTCTCCTAGCTCAAGAGACCCAGTACTTC.

This clonotype was seen more than once but under ten times. The chain links TRBV3-1 to TRBJ2-1, with TRBD2 as a possible D gene (6 bases). Germline-derived CDR1 and CDR2 are LGHDT and YNNKEL (reference sequence). This CDR3 is 14 amino acids long. The germline V and J ends were trimmed by 3 bases and 6 bases, with 12 bases remaining between them. The CDR3 protein is CASSHTDGSNEQFF. CDR3 bases: TGTGCCAGCAGCCATACGGACGGGAGCAATGAGCAGTTCTTC.

This clonotype was found many times. The chain links TRBV11-1 to TRBJ2-5, with 7 bases matching TRBD1. The CDR3 spans 15 residues. The germline gives CDR1 SGHAT, CDR2 FQDESV (reference sequence). The junction had 3 bases not matched to a gene; V was cut back by 1 base and J by 1 base. DNA for the CDR3: TGTGCCAGCAGCTTAGGGACAGGCATCCAAGAGACCCAGTACTTC. As protein: CASSLGTGIQETQYF.

This clonotype was seen repeatedly, ten times or more. The CDR3 DNA is TGCAGTGCTAGAGACGGGAGGAGGATTGAGACCCAGTACTTC. Its translation is CSARDGRRIETQYF. The chain couples TRBV20-1 to TRBJ2-5; TRBD2 matches 7 bases. Unmatched junction bases numbered 6, after V lost 0 bases and J lost 5 bases. This CDR3 region has 14 residues. Germline V CDR1 and CDR2: DFQATT, SNEGSKA (reference sequence).

The gene calls are TRBV30 and TRBJ2-7, with 9 bases identical to TRBD2. The CDR3 extends over 17 amino acids. Germline CDR1 reads GTSNPN; CDR2 reads SVGIG (reference sequence). The junction had 10 bases not matched to a gene; V was cut back by 1 base and J by 0 bases. The CDR3 loop reads CAWSGREGPRGSYEQYF. In DNA, the CDR3 is TGTGCCTGGAGTGGGCGGGAGGGCCCCAGAGGCTCCTACGAGCAGTACTTC.

This clonotype was seen a few times. J is TRBJ1-4 and V is TRBV5-1; 7 bases align to TRBD1. This CDR3 is 14 amino acids long. Germline V gene sequence: CDR1 SGHRS, CDR2 YFSETQ. V dropped 4 bases and J dropped 4; count of bases not matched to a gene: 4. This CDR3 is CASSQQGINEKLFF. The CDR3 DNA reads TGCGCCAGCAGCCAACAGGGGATTAATGAAAAACTGTTTTTT.

Only a few counts were recorded for this clonotype. The V gene is TRBV7-2, the J gene TRBJ2-5, with a tentative D call TRBD1 (7 bases). This CDR3 comprises 14 residues. Germline CDR1 SGHTA, CDR2 FQGNSA. Trimming pared 5 bases from V and 4 bases from J, leaving 14 bases between. The CDR3 sequence: CASSPQGGPETQYF. In DNA, the CDR3 is TGTGCCAGCAGCCCTCAGGGGGGCCCAGAGACCCAGTACTTC.

The gene calls are TRBV29-1 and TRBJ1-1, with 9 bases that match TRBD1. CDR1 is SQVTM, CDR2 ANQGSEA, per germline. There are 13 residues in the CDR3. The V gene end was trimmed by 7 bases and the J gene end by 6 bases; junction bases not matched to a gene: 9. This chain's CDR3 is CSGTGVGWAEAFF. The CDR3 DNA sequence: TGCAGCGGGACAGGGGTGGGTTGGGCTGAAGCTTTCTTT.

V and J are TRBV12-3 or TRBV12-4 and TRBJ1-5; D not certain. Trimming removed 7 bases at V and 2 bases at J, with 6 bases between. The length of the CDR3 is 12 residues. CDR3 bases: TGTGCCAGCATGAGGGGCAATCAGCCCCAGCATTTT. Its protein product is CASMRGNQPQHF.

The sample holds many counts of this clonotype. This sequence joins TRBV7-2 and TRBJ2-5; 7 bases align to TRBD1. Trimming removed 5 bases from V and 2 bases from J; junction bases left unmatched: 8. CDR3 length equals 15 residues. Germline CDR1 is SGHTA and CDR2 is FQGNSA. The CDR3 region is CASSTGQLGQETQYF. CDR3 in DNA: TGTGCCAGCAGCACGGGACAGCTTGGGCAAGAGACCCAGTACTTC.

The chain couples TRBV3-1 to TRBJ2-1, with 9 bases matching TRBD2. Germline V lookup: CDR1 LGHDT, CDR2 YNNKEL (reference sequence). The trim removed 8 bases at V and 7 bases at J, leaving 21 bases unmatched. CDR3 size: 18 residues. CDR3 bases: TGTGCCAGCTCCAAAAGGGTGGCGCGGGGGGGCCGGCTTAATGAGCAGTTCTTC. Translated: CASSKRVARGGRLNEQFF.

The CDR3 here is CASSVESSPFGGPQHF. The CDR3 DNA follows: TGTGCCAGCAGCGTAGAATCCAGTCCCTTCGGGGGGCCCCAGCATTTT. J is TRBJ1-5 and V is TRBV9; tentatively, D is TRBD1 (5 bases). This CDR3 has 16 amino acids. Germline V gene lookup returns CDR1 SGDLS and CDR2 YYNGEE. V was pared by 0 bases and J by 9 bases, with 19 bases between.

The chain links TRBV5-1 to TRBJ2-6; D unclear. V lost 2 bases to trimming and J lost 8 bases, with 5 bases between them. The CDR3 consists of 12 residues. In germline, CDR1 is SGHRS, CDR2 YFSETQ. CDR3 sequence: CASSFPPNVLTF. For the CDR3, the DNA is TGCGCCAGCAGCTTCCCTCCCAACGTCCTGACTTTC.

This clonotype was observed once. This rearrangement joins TRBV6-2 or TRBV6-3 to TRBJ2-1; TRBD2 aligns across 9 bases. V trimming: 6 bases; J trimming: 9 bases; junction bases outside the gene matches: 12. In germline, CDR1 is MNHEY, CDR2 SVGEGT. The CDR3 covers 15 residues. In nucleotides, the CDR3 is TGTGCCAGCAGCTCAACTAGCGGGCCCGACACTGAGCAGTTCTTC. Translated, it gives CASSSTSGPDTEQFF.

This rearrangement joins TRBV10-2 to TRBJ1-2, with D hard to call. There are 12 residues in the CDR3. Germline CDR1 WSHSY, CDR2 SAAADI. Trimming removed 8 bases from V and 2 bases from J, with 9 bases in between. In DNA form, the CDR3 reads TGCGCCAGCTTTGGAGGGAACTATGGCTACACCTTC. It translates to CASFGGNYGYTF.

The chain combines TRBV3-1 with TRBJ1-1; 8 positions agree with TRBD1. The CDR3 extends over 14 amino acids. Germline V gives CDR1 LGHDT, CDR2 YNNKEL (reference sequence). Germline trimming cut 4 bases from V and 3 bases from J; bases unmatched to any gene: 4. CDR3 residues: CASSLLTGDTEAFF. The CDR3 DNA is TGTGCCAGCAGCCTACTGACAGGGGACACTGAAGCTTTCTTT.

The chain has TRBV7-6 and TRBJ2-3; 7 positions agree with TRBD1. The germline gives CDR1 SGHVS, CDR2 FNYEAQ. J gave up 4 bases and V 4 bases, and 11 bases lay outside the gene matches. The CDR3 extends over 16 amino acids. This CDR3 is CASSSLRTGTADTQYF. CDR3 bases: TGTGCCAGCAGCTCATTGAGGACAGGCACGGCAGATACGCAGTATTTT.

The CDR3, as DNA: TGTGCCAGCAGCTTGGCCCTCAGCGGGAGGCCAGACGAGCAGTACTTC. Protein: CASSLALSGRPDEQYF. The V and J genes are TRBV5-4 and TRBJ2-7, with TRBD2 matching 9 bases. Per the germline V gene, CDR1 is SGHNT and CDR2 is YYREEE (reference sequence). V shed 0 bases and J 5 bases; nucleotides not matched to a gene: 9. The CDR3 consists of 16 residues.

This clonotype was counted only a few times. The J gene is TRBJ2-2, the V gene TRBV14; 10 nucleotides match TRBD2. The ends lost 8 bases at V and 1 base at J; junction bases unmatched: 13. Germline V gives CDR1 SGHDN, CDR2 FVKESK. The CDR3 is 18 amino acids. CDR3 protein: CASPLVSSGSENTGELFF. CDR3 bases: TGTGCCAGCCCCCTGGTGTCTAGCGGGAGTGAGAACACCGGGGAGCTGTTTTTT.

The chain carries TRBV20-1 and TRBJ1-2; D remains ambiguous. The V gene lost 1 base and the J gene lost 7 bases, with 10 bases spanning the gap. The length of the CDR3 is 12 residues. CDR1 and CDR2 from the germline V gene are DFQATT and SNEGSKA (reference sequence). The CDR3 DNA sequence: TGCAGTGCTAGAGTGGATTTGATTGGCTACACCTTC. Translating gives CSARVDLIGYTF.

The rearrangement uses TRBV7-6 and TRBJ2-1; 9 bases match TRBD2. Germline CDR1 is SGHVS and CDR2 is FNYEAQ. The V and J ends lost 4 bases and 7 bases, in that order; junction bases with no gene match: 11. There are 16 residues in the CDR3. The CDR3 here is CASSSAGGSSGNEQFF. The CDR3 DNA is TGTGCCAGCAGCTCAGCGGGAGGATCTAGTGGTAATGAGCAGTTCTTC.

The rearrangement joins TRBV12-3 or TRBV12-4 to TRBJ1-2, with 7 bases aligning to TRBD1. The J segment lost 0 bases and the V segment lost 5 bases, leaving 15 bases of the junction unmatched. This CDR3 has 18 residues. The CDR3 sequence is CASSAETGIVTTNYGYTF. DNA for the CDR3: TGTGCCAGCAGTGCCGAGACAGGGATTGTGACGACTAACTATGGCTACACCTTC.

This clonotype was seen a few times. This chain links TRBV21-1 with TRBJ1-1. TRBV21-1 is a recognized pseudogene. This CDR3 is 14 amino acids long. The CDR3, as DNA: TGTGCCAGCAGCAAATCTTCAGGGAACACTGAAGCTTTCTTT. Translation: CASSKSSGNTEAFF.

This clonotype occurred many times. This chain uses TRBV12-3 or TRBV12-4 with TRBJ2-2; D gene uncertain. CDR3 size: 13 residues. The V and J ends lost 1 base and 7 bases respectively, with 7 bases between them. CDR3 in amino acids: CASSLGRNGELFF. The CDR3 bases are TGTGCCAGCAGTTTAGGGCGAAACGGGGAGCTGTTTTTT.

In its sample, this clonotype was seen a few times. The rearrangement links TRBV5-1 to TRBJ2-3; 7 nucleotides match TRBD1. The CDR3 has 14 amino acids. The V gene's germline CDR1 is SGHRS and CDR2 YFSETQ. Losses at the gene ends were 1 base for V and 6 bases for J; bases not matched to a gene: 5. The CDR3 DNA follows: TGCGCCAGCAGCTTGACAGGGGCAGGGGATACGCAGTATTTT. It encodes CASSLTGAGDTQYF.

This clonotype was observed a handful of times. This rearrangement joins TRBV6-1 to TRBJ2-6; no clear D. The germline CDR1 and CDR2 sequences are MNHNS and SASEGT. This CDR3 comprises 15 residues. Trimming left V 4 bases short and J 4 bases short, with 11 bases between. The CDR3 loop is CASSGGSTGANVLTF. CDR3 bases: TGTGCCAGCAGTGGAGGAAGTACGGGGGCCAACGTCCTGACTTTC.